The 26 T cell receptor beta chains below all came from one sample that was sequenced in a study of shared clonotypes between healthy human individuals. Libraries were prepared by immunoSEQ multiplex PCR; TCRdb keeps only in-frame clonotypes and omits some of them. This sample yields 2 million to 2.5 million clones, of which roughly 93% are seen a single time; 0.36% belongs to the top ten. Material: naive CD4+ T cells from PBMCs. Indicated subset: CD45RA+ positively selected. The receptors were sampled from a man between 18 and 29 years old in good health. Some clones in this sample may be carry-over from other donors' samples.

This chain connects TRBV6-1 to TRBJ1-3; D is unresolved. This CDR3 spans 16 amino acids. Germline V gives CDR1 MNHNS, CDR2 SASEGT. The V end was cut by 2 bases, the J end by 2 bases, with 13 bases between. CDR3 residues: CASSEFGRLAGNTIYF. The CDR3, as DNA: TGTGCCAGCAGTGAATTTGGGAGGTTGGCTGGAAACACCATATATTTT.

The V gene is TRBV7-6, the J gene TRBJ1-2; TRBD1 matches at 8 bases. The J segment lost 5 bases and the V segment lost 5 bases, leaving 13 bases of the junction unmatched. Looked up from germline, CDR1 is SGHVS and CDR2 is FNYEAQ. The CDR3 totals 16 residues. The CDR3 DNA sequence: TGTGCCAGCAGCCGATGGGTTGCCGGGACAGGATATGGCTACACCTTC. Protein product: CASSRWVAGTGYGYTF. The full variable domain, completed using reference TRBV7-6 and TRBJ1-2, is GAGVSQSPRYKVTKRGQDVALRCDPISGHVSLYWYRQALGQGPEFLTYFNYEAQQDKSGLPNDRFSAERPEGSISTLTIQRTEQRDSAMYRCASSRWVAGTGYGYTFGSGTRLTVV.

V gene TRBV28 combines with J gene TRBJ1-2; TRBD1 is a possible D gene (6 bases). CDR1 MDHEN and CDR2 SYDVKM come from the germline V gene. This CDR3 has 12 amino acids. The V end lost 6 bases, the J end lost 3 bases, and 8 bases lay between the germline ends. The CDR3 sequence: CASRDSYYGYTF. In DNA, the CDR3 is TGTGCCAGCAGGGACAGCTACTATGGCTACACCTTC.

The V gene is TRBV7-6, the J gene TRBJ2-3; D is tentatively TRBD1 or TRBD2 (6 bases each). CDR3 length: 16 amino acids. The V gene's germline CDR1 is SGHVS and CDR2 FNYEAQ. V lost 5 bases, J lost 5 bases, and 20 bases lay in between. CDR3 protein: CASSPGGGGREDTQYF. DNA for the CDR3: TGTGCCAGCAGCCCAGGCGGTGGGGGGCGCGAAGATACGCAGTATTTT.

This chain connects TRBV7-2 to TRBJ2-3; TRBD2 matches 8 bases. In germline, CDR1 is SGHTA, CDR2 FQGNSA. The CDR3 consists of 17 residues. Losses at the gene ends were 2 bases for V and 10 bases for J; bases not matched to a gene: 17. The CDR3 reads CASSLSAPGTRALSQYF. CDR3 bases: TGTGCCAGCAGCTTATCCGCCCCCGGGACTAGGGCTTTATCGCAGTATTTT.

The chain has TRBV28 and TRBJ1-4; a possible D gene is TRBD1 (6 bases). The germline CDR1 and CDR2 sequences are MDHEN and SYDVKM. Trimming removed 4 bases at V and 4 bases at J, with 13 bases between. This CDR3 has 15 residues. This CDR3 is CASSSQGLGNEKLFF. DNA for the CDR3: TGTGCCAGCAGTTCGCAGGGGCTAGGTAATGAAAAACTGTTTTTT.

V and J are TRBV6-4 and TRBJ2-7; 8 bases are a match to TRBD2. Germline V gives CDR1 MRHNA, CDR2 SNTAGT. There are 15 residues in the CDR3. With V trimmed by 4 bases and J by 1 base, 6 bases remained unmatched. DNA of the CDR3: TGTGCCAGCAGTGGGCTAGCGGGCCCTTCCTACGAGCAGTACTTC. The encoded protein is CASSGLAGPSYEQYF.

With regard to this clone: Other DNA sequences of this sample code for an identical CDR3. The chain uses TRBV10-2 and TRBJ2-7, with D unclear. The V end was cut by 3 bases, the J end by 3 bases, with 3 bases between. The CDR3 is 11 residues long. Germline CDR1 is WSHSY and CDR2 is SAAADI. The CDR3 region has the DNA TGCGCCAGCAGTGACCTCTACGAGCAGTACTTC. It yields the protein CASSDLYEQYF.

This chain uses TRBV2 with TRBJ2-6, with 9 bases identical to TRBD1. The junction had 6 bases not matched to a gene; V was cut back by 6 bases and J by 0 bases. There are 17 residues in the CDR3. Germline V gene sequence: CDR1 SNHLY, CDR2 FYNNEI. The CDR3 DNA reads TGTGCCAGCAGGGTGGACAGGGGAAACTCTGGGGCCAACGTCCTGACTTTC. Translated: CASRVDRGNSGANVLTF.

V and J are TRBV5-6 and TRBJ2-7; 7 bases are shared with TRBD2. Germline V gene sequence: CDR1 SGHDT, CDR2 YYEEEE. J gave up 2 bases and V 1 base, and 9 bases lay outside the gene matches. The CDR3 has 16 amino acids. The CDR3 is CASSLKPAGRAYEQYF. DNA for the CDR3: TGTGCCAGCAGCTTGAAGCCGGCAGGGAGGGCCTACGAGCAGTACTTC. Complete variable domain (other parts from reference TRBV5-6 and TRBJ2-7): DAGVTQSPTHLIKTRGQQVTLRCSPKSGHDTVSWYQQALGQGPQFIFQYYEEEERQRGNFPDRFSGHQFPNYSSELNVNALLLGDSALYLCASSLKPAGRAYEQYFGPGTRLTVT.

This clone showed up just a few times. The chain employs TRBV19 and TRBJ1-5; D remains unclear. From germline, CDR1 is LNHDA and CDR2 SQIVND (reference sequence). Trimming removed 0 bases from V and 2 bases from J, with 8 bases in between. There are 15 residues in the CDR3. Written as DNA, the CDR3 is TGTGCCAGTAGTATAGACCGGGTCCGCAATCAGCCCCAGCATTTT. Residues: CASSIDRVRNQPQHF. Together with reference TRBV19 and TRBJ1-5, the CDR3 gives the full variable domain: DGGITQSPKYLFRKEGQNVTLSCEQNLNHDAMYWYRQDPGQGLRLIYYSQIVNDFQKGDIAEGYSVSREKKESFPLTVTSAQKNPTAFYLCASSIDRVRNQPQHFGDGTRLSIL.

This clone was detected only a few times. This chain uses TRBV19 with TRBJ1-4, with D unresolved. Germline V lookup: CDR1 LNHDA, CDR2 SQIVND (reference sequence). The length of the CDR3 is 15 residues. With 4 bases removed from V and 3 bases from J, the gap between germline ends came to 12 bases. The CDR3 region has the DNA TGTGCCAGTAGTACACCAGGTAGCCCTAATGAAAAACTGTTTTTT. Translation gives CASSTPGSPNEKLFF.

V usage is TRBV4-2 and J usage is TRBJ2-6, with 12 bases aligning to TRBD2. This CDR3 comprises 19 residues. V was clipped by 1 base and J by 1 base; unmatched bases: 5. Germline values: CDR1 LGHNA, CDR2 YNFKEQ. The CDR3 DNA sequence: TGTGCCAGCAGCCAAGTCCTGACTAGCGGGAGTTCTGGGGCCAACGTCCTGACTTTC. Protein product: CASSQVLTSGSSGANVLTF.

V usage is TRBV25-1 and J usage is TRBJ2-1; D tentatively reads TRBD1 or TRBD2 (5 bases each). Germline V lookup: CDR1 MGHDK, CDR2 SYGVNS. The CDR3 spans 15 residues. V lost 2 bases and J lost 4, with 12 bases in between. The CDR3 is CASSEAGTLYNEQFF. Written as DNA, the CDR3 is TGTGCCAGCAGTGAAGCAGGGACCTTATACAATGAGCAGTTCTTC.

V is TRBV7-9 and J is TRBJ1-1; D call uncertain. Germline-derived CDR1 and CDR2 are SEHNR and FQNEAQ (reference sequence). Trimming took 5 bases from V and 1 from J, leaving 8 bases between them. The CDR3 has 13 residues. The CDR3 coding sequence is TGTGCCAGCAGCCAAGACGGGAACACTGAAGCTTTCTTT. Translation: CASSQDGNTEAFF.

This clone was picked up a small number of times. The chain recombines TRBV30 with TRBJ1-1; 7 positions match TRBD1. The CDR3 covers 14 residues. The junction had 5 bases not matched to a gene; V was cut back by 0 bases and J by 4 bases. The germline gives CDR1 GTSNPN, CDR2 SVGIG (reference sequence). CDR3 DNA: TGTGCCTGGAGTGTACGGGCAGGGGGCACTGAAGCTTTCTTT. Amino acids: CAWSVRAGGTEAFF.

The rearrangement joins TRBV5-1 to TRBJ1-5; D might be TRBD1 (5 bases). The CDR3 extends over 16 amino acids. Trimming pared 4 bases from V and 6 bases from J, leaving 20 bases between. CDR1 and CDR2 (germline): SGHRS, YFSETQ. The DNA of the CDR3 is TGCGCCAGCAGCCCGGACGGGACCGCCGCTATTCAGCCCCAGCATTTT. Its translation: CASSPDGTAAIQPQHF.

The chain recombines TRBV9 with TRBJ2-7; 8 nucleotides align to TRBD2. The CDR3 is made up of 17 amino acids. Losses at the gene ends were 2 bases for V and 2 bases for J; bases not matched to a gene: 12. Germline CDR1 reads SGDLS; CDR2 reads YYNGEE. The CDR3 DNA follows: TGTGCCAGCAGCGTGCCCGCGATAGCGGGAACTCCCTACGAGCAGTACTTC. Residues: CASSVPAIAGTPYEQYF.

The rearrangement joins TRBV14 to TRBJ2-7; D remains unclear. The germline V gene has CDR1 SGHDN and CDR2 FVKESK. This CDR3 region has 14 residues. V dropped 2 bases and J dropped 0 bases, with 8 bases sitting between them. The DNA for the CDR3 is TGTGCCAGCAGCCAAACCTTGCTCTCCTACGAGCAGTACTTC. It specifies CASSQTLLSYEQYF.

V is TRBV5-6 and J is TRBJ2-2; 9 nucleotides agree with TRBD1. With 4 bases clipped from V and 7 bases from J, the junction kept 5 bases outside the gene matches. From germline, CDR1 is SGHDT and CDR2 YYEEEE. The CDR3 totals 14 residues. This chain's CDR3 is CASSQDRGNGELFF. In nucleotides, the CDR3 is TGTGCCAGCAGCCAGGACAGGGGTAACGGGGAGCTGTTTTTT. Full variable domain (rest looked up from reference TRBV5-6 and TRBJ2-2): DAGVTQSPTHLIKTRGQQVTLRCSPKSGHDTVSWYQQALGQGPQFIFQYYEEEERQRGNFPDRFSGHQFPNYSSELNVNALLLGDSALYLCASSQDRGNGELFFGEGSRLTVL.

Remarks on this clone: Other DNA sequences in the same sample also yield this CDR3. CDR3 nucleotide sequence: TGTGCCAGCAGTTCGCTTACCGGGGAGCTGTTTTTT. This translates into CASSSLTGELFF. This chain joins TRBV28 and TRBJ2-2; D gene unclear. The CDR3 is 12 amino acids. V lost 4 bases to trimming and J lost 5 bases, with 5 bases between them. Germline V lookup: CDR1 MDHEN, CDR2 SYDVKM. Full variable domain (remainder filled in from reference TRBV28 and TRBJ2-2): DVKVTQSSRYLVKRTGEKVFLECVQDMDHENMFWYRQDPGLGLRLIYFSYDVKMKEKGDIPEGYSVSREKKERFSLILESASTNQTSMYLCASSSLTGELFFGEGSRLTVL.

The V call is TRBV5-1, the J call TRBJ2-5; TRBD1 is a possible D gene (5 bases). This CDR3 is built from 13 residues. CDR1 and CDR2 from the germline V gene are SGHRS and YFSETQ. Trimming shortened V by 3 bases and J by 2 bases, and 8 bases separated the two germline ends. The DNA for the CDR3 is TGCGCCAGCAGCTGGAGACAGCAAGAGACCCAGTACTTC. Amino acid sequence: CASSWRQQETQYF.

This clone was seen only once. This rearrangement joins TRBV30 to TRBJ2-3, with D uncertain. In germline, CDR1 is GTSNPN, CDR2 SVGIG (reference sequence). The length of the CDR3 is 14 residues. Between the trimmed V and J ends, which lost 0 bases and 3 bases, there was a span of 10 bases. This CDR3 is CAWSVHSGTDTQYF. The CDR3 region has the DNA TGTGCCTGGAGTGTACACAGTGGTACAGATACGCAGTATTTT.

V gene TRBV7-9 combines with J gene TRBJ2-5; a weak D match, TRBD2 (6 bases). The germline V and J ends were trimmed by 3 bases and 5 bases, with 16 bases remaining between them. The CDR3 sequence is 15 residues long. The germline V gene encodes CDR1 SEHNR and CDR2 FQNEAQ (reference sequence). CDR3 residues: CASSLEGRRQETQYF. The CDR3 DNA reads TGTGCCAGCAGCTTGGAGGGACGGAGGCAGGAGACCCAGTACTTC.

The chain is built from TRBV7-3 and TRBJ2-1; 8 nucleotides line up with TRBD2. The V segment lost 3 bases and the J segment 0 bases; nucleotides outside the gene matches: 22. This CDR3 is 22 amino acids long. Per germline, CDR1 SGHTA and CDR2 FQGTGA. CDR3 sequence: CASSFPRPSGGPMKSSYNEQFF. The CDR3 DNA follows: TGTGCCAGCAGCTTCCCACGCCCCAGCGGGGGTCCTATGAAGAGCTCCTACAATGAGCAGTTCTTC.

This rearrangement joins TRBV7-9 to TRBJ2-3; the D gene is possibly TRBD2 (6 bases). The CDR3 extends over 16 amino acids. Trimming removed 6 bases from V and 1 base from J, with 17 bases in between. Germline CDR1 reads SEHNR; CDR2 reads FQNEAQ (reference sequence). The CDR3 protein is CASRVGLAARTDTQYF. CDR3 coding DNA: TGTGCCAGCAGGGTGGGGTTAGCGGCCCGCACAGATACGCAGTATTTT. The full variable domain, completed using reference TRBV7-9 and TRBJ2-3, is DTGVSQNPRHKITKRGQNVTFRCDPISEHNRLYWYRQTLGQGPEFLTYFQNEAQLEKSRLLSDRFSAERPKGSFSTLEIQRTEQGDSAMYLCASRVGLAARTDTQYFGPGTRLTVL.